Shown below are 24 T cell receptor beta chains from a single sample sequenced in a study of cytomegalovirus exposure and HLA in healthy donors. The PCR used 60 Vbeta and 13 Jbeta primers. Profiling relied on immunoSEQ multiplex PCR, and the TCRdb table lists in-frame clones only, not all of them. The table has some 180,000 clones, roughly 80% seen once. Sequenced: PBMCs. The receptors originated from a woman in her thirties in good health and CMV-seronegative.

The rearrangement links TRBV7-9 to TRBJ1-2; unclear D gene. V lost 4 bases, J lost 0 bases, and 21 bases lay in between. CDR1 and CDR2 from the germline V gene are SEHNR and FQNEAQ (reference sequence). This CDR3 has 18 residues. CDR3 amino acids: CASSSLAGGPSSNYGYTF. DNA of the CDR3: TGTGCCAGCAGCTCCCTAGCCGGAGGGCCATCATCTAACTATGGCTACACCTTC.

The gene calls are TRBV5-6 and TRBJ2-7; 8 nucleotides agree with TRBD1. Trimming cost V 4 bases and J 4 bases; bases outside gene matches: 13. In germline, CDR1 is SGHDT, CDR2 YYEEEE. The CDR3 spans 16 residues. The CDR3 loop is CASSLTTGGLGYEQYF. The CDR3 nucleotides read TGTGCCAGCAGCCTTACAACAGGGGGTTTAGGATACGAGCAGTACTTC.

This clone was counted once. V gene TRBV18 combines with J gene TRBJ2-2, with 7 positions matching TRBD1. Unmatched junction bases numbered 5, after V lost 4 bases and J lost 3 bases. The CDR3 totals 15 residues. CDR1 KGHSH and CDR2 LQKENI come from the germline V gene. CDR3 nucleotide sequence: TGTGCCAGCTCACAGCGACAGGGTTACACCGGGGAGCTGTTTTTT. This sequence encodes CASSQRQGYTGELFF.

The rearrangement joins TRBV6-1 to TRBJ1-6; tentative D call: TRBD1 (5 bases). The V end was cut by 7 bases, the J end by 9 bases, with 7 bases between. Germline V CDR1 and CDR2: MNHNS, SASEGT. The CDR3 runs to 11 residues. CDR3 in amino acids: CASTGGSPLHF. In DNA, the CDR3 is TGTGCCAGCACCGGGGGTTCACCCCTCCACTTT.

V is TRBV27 and J is TRBJ2-1, with TRBD2 matching 8 bases. Germline loops: CDR1 MNHEY, CDR2 SMNVEV (reference sequence). The CDR3 is made up of 16 amino acids. Germline trimming cut 3 bases from V and 2 bases from J; bases unmatched to any gene: 6. CDR3: CASSFARTSTYNEQFF. The CDR3 nucleotides read TGTGCCAGCAGTTTTGCCCGGACTAGCACCTACAATGAGCAGTTCTTC.

This clone has a single count. This chain connects TRBV5-1 to TRBJ1-6, with D perhaps TRBD1 (6 bases). This CDR3 spans 15 amino acids. Germline V gene data show CDR1 as SGHRS and CDR2 as YFSETQ. Trimming left V 0 bases short and J 2 bases short, with 6 bases between. DNA of the CDR3: TGCGCCAGCAGCTTGGACAGGGCCTATAATTCACCCCTCCACTTT. Protein sequence: CASSLDRAYNSPLHF.

The chain has TRBV6-6 and TRBJ1-2, with 12 positions matching TRBD1. The CDR3 runs 14 residues. Trimming removed 4 bases from V and 7 bases from J; junction bases left unmatched: 4. Germline loops: CDR1 MNHNY, CDR2 SVGAGI (reference sequence). The CDR3 reads CASSSGQGAVGYTF. The CDR3 nucleotides read TGTGCCAGCAGTTCGGGACAGGGGGCGGTTGGCTACACCTTC.

As concerns this clone: At one end the junction does not follow the germline gene, possibly because of a read error. The rearrangement joins TRBV7-9 to TRBJ2-2, with no clear D. Germline CDR1 SEHNR, CDR2 FQNEAQ (reference sequence). CDR3 length equals 12 residues. The CDR3 sequence: CSSSLRAGELFF. The DNA for the CDR3 is TGTTCCAGCAGCCTCCGGGCCGGGGAGCTGTTTTTT.

The chain recombines TRBV27 with TRBJ2-6, with 8 bases that match TRBD1. There are 18 residues in the CDR3. After removal of 4 bases from V and 0 bases from J, the junction contained 8 bases not matched to a gene. Looked up from germline, CDR1 is MNHEY and CDR2 is SMNVEV (reference sequence). Here the CDR3 DNA reads TGTGCCAGCAGTTACTCGACAGGGGTGATCTCTGGGGCCAACGTCCTGACTTTC. This translates into CASSYSTGVISGANVLTF.

This clone was detected once. This chain links TRBV27 with TRBJ2-7; D is perhaps TRBD2 (6 bases). Germline V gene data show CDR1 as MNHEY and CDR2 as SMNVEV (reference sequence). Deletions cut 6 bases from V and 3 bases from J, with 18 bases between. The CDR3 has 15 amino acids. Written as DNA, the CDR3 is TGTGCCAGCAGGTTAAGCCCCGGCGGGAACTACGAGCAGTACTTC. This codes for CASRLSPGGNYEQYF.

This sequence joins TRBV5-1 and TRBJ2-6, with a tentative D call TRBD1 (6 bases). This CDR3 is 17 amino acids long. The ends were cut back, 0 bases at V and 0 bases at J, with 10 bases in the middle. Germline lookup yields CDR1 SGHRS and CDR2 YFSETQ. DNA of the CDR3: TGCGCCAGCAGCTTGGAGGGGGTGAGCTCTGGGGCCAACGTCCTGACTTTC. Amino acids: CASSLEGVSSGANVLTF.

This clone was seen a few times. This rearrangement joins TRBV6-5 to TRBJ1-1; no definite D call. Germline V gene lookup returns CDR1 MNHEY and CDR2 SVGAGI. There are 15 residues in the CDR3. Trimming shortened V by 6 bases and J by 1 base, and 15 bases separated the two germline ends. The CDR3 sequence is CASSPQRFGNTEAFF. As DNA, the CDR3 is TGTGCCAGCAGCCCCCAGAGGTTCGGGAACACTGAAGCTTTCTTT.

The gene calls are TRBV4-1 and TRBJ2-1; TRBD2 aligns across 9 bases. Germline V gene sequence: CDR1 MGHRA, CDR2 YSYEKL. There are 17 residues in the CDR3. V trimming: 1 base; J trimming: 7 bases; junction bases outside the gene matches: 11. The CDR3 loop is CASSQVWAGGKKNEQFF. The DNA for the CDR3 is TGCGCCAGCAGCCAAGTGTGGGCGGGGGGGAAAAAAAATGAGCAGTTCTTC.

This clone has just a few counts. The chain has TRBV19 and TRBJ1-2; 9 bases map to TRBD1. This CDR3 region has 16 residues. From germline, CDR1 is LNHDA and CDR2 SQIVND (reference sequence). V shed 4 bases, J shed 1 base, and the junction held 7 bases outside the gene matches. The CDR3 DNA follows: TGTGCCAGTAGTACCCTCGACAGGGGGAATAACTATGGCTACACCTTC. The encoded protein is CASSTLDRGNNYGYTF.

The V gene is TRBV6-5, the J gene TRBJ2-7, with TRBD2 identical over 8 bases. V shed 0 bases and J 2 bases; nucleotides not matched to a gene: 6. There are 16 residues in the CDR3. Germline loops: CDR1 MNHEY, CDR2 SVGAGI. CDR3 sequence (DNA): TGTGCCAGCAGTTACTCTTCGGGGACTAGGACCTACGAGCAGTACTTC. The encoded protein is CASSYSSGTRTYEQYF.

The V and J genes are TRBV5-1 and TRBJ2-7; no reliable D call. V was cut by 1 base and J by 0 bases, with 8 bases left in between. Germline CDR1 and CDR2: SGHRS and YFSETQ. CDR3 length: 14 amino acids. In nucleotides, the CDR3 is TGCGCCAGCAGCTTGACAGTCAGCTCCTACGAGCAGTACTTC. This sequence encodes CASSLTVSSYEQYF.

This clone has more than one count but fewer than ten. This chain joins TRBV7-8 and TRBJ2-3; D possibly corresponds to TRBD1 (6 bases). Germline CDR1 and CDR2: SGHVS and FQNEAQ. V lost 5 bases and J lost 1, with 16 bases in between. This CDR3 is 16 amino acids long. CDR3 protein: CASSHPRDKGTDTQYF. Here the CDR3 DNA reads TGTGCCAGCAGCCACCCCAGGGACAAGGGCACAGATACGCAGTATTTT. Looking up the rest from reference TRBV7-8 and TRBJ2-3 gives the full variable domain: GAGVSQSPRYKVAKRGQDVALRCDPISGHVSLFWYQQALGQGPEFLTYFQNEAQLDKSGLPSDRFFAERPEGSVSTLKIQRTQQEDSAVYLCASSHPRDKGTDTQYFGPGTRLTVL.

V gene TRBV5-8 combines with J gene TRBJ2-3; the D gene is possibly TRBD2 (7 bases). The CDR3 extends over 15 amino acids. Germline CDR1 is SGHTS and CDR2 is YDEGEE. V gave up 3 bases and J gave up 2 bases, with 13 bases separating them. This chain's CDR3 is CASSSRGANTDTQYF. The CDR3 DNA reads as TGTGCCAGCAGCTCTCGGGGGGCCAACACAGATACGCAGTATTTT.

V usage is TRBV7-9 and J usage is TRBJ2-5; D remains ambiguous. V lost 2 bases and J 3 bases, leaving 13 bases between the germline ends. Germline V gene sequence: CDR1 SEHNR, CDR2 FQNEAQ (reference sequence). The CDR3 runs 15 residues. CDR3 in amino acids: CASSLLVQLEETQYF. The CDR3 nucleotides read TGTGCCAGCAGCTTATTAGTCCAACTGGAAGAGACCCAGTACTTC.

The rearrangement links TRBV6-6 to TRBJ2-2; perhaps TRBD2 as D (7 bases). The CDR3 contains 16 residues. Germline V gene lookup returns CDR1 MNHNY and CDR2 SVGAGI (reference sequence). Trimming left V 0 bases short and J 7 bases short, with 15 bases between. This CDR3 reads CASSYSSGGPFGELFF. DNA of the CDR3: TGTGCCAGCAGTTACTCGTCGGGGGGCCCTTTCGGGGAGCTGTTTTTT.

A single count supports this clone. The chain combines TRBV5-1 with TRBJ1-4; D is perhaps TRBD1 (6 bases). The germline V gene encodes CDR1 SGHRS and CDR2 YFSETQ. CDR3 length: 15 amino acids. V gave up 5 bases and J gave up 2 bases, with 13 bases separating them. The CDR3 sequence is CASSEQGTTNEKLFF. The CDR3 DNA reads TGCGCCAGCAGTGAACAGGGTACGACTAATGAAAAACTGTTTTTT.

Only one count was recorded for this clone. The chain couples TRBV9 to TRBJ2-1, with 9 bases fitting TRBD1. Germline-derived CDR1 and CDR2 are SGDLS and YYNGEE. With 2 bases clipped from V and 9 bases from J, the junction kept 9 bases outside the gene matches. This CDR3 comprises 15 residues. CDR3 DNA sequence: TGTGCCAGCAGCGTCGGAAACAGGGGGCTCGGTGAGCAGTTCTTC. Translated, it gives CASSVGNRGLGEQFF.

This clone was seen once. The chain combines TRBV2 with TRBJ2-3; no clear D gene. The CDR3 totals 12 residues. Germline V gene data show CDR1 as SNHLY and CDR2 as FYNNEI. With 2 bases removed from V and 6 bases from J, the gap between germline ends came to 6 bases. The CDR3 reads CASSESGDTQYF. The CDR3, as DNA: TGTGCCAGCAGTGAATCCGGGGATACGCAGTATTTT.

This chain joins TRBV28 and TRBJ1-2, with 7 bases that match TRBD1. V lost 2 bases, J lost 5 bases, and 5 bases stayed unmatched. CDR1 is MDHEN and CDR2 is SYDVKM in the germline V gene. This CDR3 contains 14 residues. The CDR3 DNA reads as TGTGCCAGCAGTTTACGACAGGGTCAATATGGCTACACCTTC. Protein product: CASSLRQGQYGYTF.